This entry is about one TCR beta chain. The antigen is unknown. The sample belongs to a study of cytomegalovirus exposure and HLA in healthy donors. Study at large: Of a few hundred genotyped donors, about 81% grouped in the Caucasian-associated ancestry cluster.

V shed 5 bases and J shed 2 bases, with 10 bases lying between them. This CDR3 has 14 amino acids. The germline CDR1 and CDR2 sequences are SNHLY and FYNNEI. With 60 Vbeta and 13 Jbeta primers, the PCR was carried out. Here immunoSEQ multiplex PCR was the method, and the copy in TCRdb shows in-frame clones only, minus some. The table lists more than 95,000 clones, roughly 85% of them singletons, with around 3.5% in the top ten. General observations from the study: Some segments of the V type, notably TRBV6-2 and TRBV6-3, were excluded as indistinguishable. The authors later found HLA-associated TCR beta chains more clonally expanded than equally common others.

J is TRBJ1-5 and V is TRBV2; D is undetermined. The sequence derives from a woman in her 40s in good health and CMV-seropositive. What was sequenced was PBMCs. Here the CDR3 reads CASSPDTGNQPQHF. CDR3 bases: TGTGCCAGCAGTCCTGATACGGGCAATCAGCCCCAGCATTTT.